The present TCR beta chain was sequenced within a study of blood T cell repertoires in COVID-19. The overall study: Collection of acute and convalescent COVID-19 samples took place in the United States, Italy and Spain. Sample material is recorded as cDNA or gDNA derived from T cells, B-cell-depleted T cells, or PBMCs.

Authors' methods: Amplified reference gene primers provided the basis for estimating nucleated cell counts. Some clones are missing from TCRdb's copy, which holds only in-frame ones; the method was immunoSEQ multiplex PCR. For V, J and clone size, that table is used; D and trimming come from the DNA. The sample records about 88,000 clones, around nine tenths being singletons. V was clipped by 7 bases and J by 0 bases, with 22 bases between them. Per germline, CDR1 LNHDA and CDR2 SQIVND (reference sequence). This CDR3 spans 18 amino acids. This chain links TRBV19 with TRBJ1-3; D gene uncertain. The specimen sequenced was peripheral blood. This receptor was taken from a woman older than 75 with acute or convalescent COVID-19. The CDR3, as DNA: TGTGCCAGTACCACCACCCTGACTGGATTGTTCTCTGGAAACACCATATATTTT. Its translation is CASTTTLTGLFSGNTIYF.